The present TCR beta chain was sequenced within a study of blood T cell repertoires in COVID-19. Study-wide background: Donors in the United States, Italy and Spain gave samples during acute or convalescent COVID-19.

Original analysis: Scientists estimated how many nucleated cells there were by amplifying reference gene primers. The assay was immunoSEQ multiplex PCR, and TCRdb's table has in-frame clones only and misses some. The DNA was the basis for D and trimming; V, J and clone size are from that table. This table has around 130,000 clones, around 80% appearing once. The CDR3 covers 14 residues. V shed 0 bases and J shed 3 bases, with 6 bases lying between them. From germline, CDR1 is LGHDT and CDR2 YNNKEL (reference sequence). The source is a man between 70 and 80 years old with acute or convalescent COVID-19. The rearrangement joins TRBV3-1 (or the pseudogene TRBV3-2) to TRBJ1-3; D not certain. The sample consisted of peripheral blood. CDR3 amino acids: CASSQDGGGNTIYF. CDR3 DNA: TGTGCCAGCAGCCAAGATGGAGGTGGAAACACCATATATTTT.